This T cell receptor beta chain originates from a study of T cell clonality in common variable immunodeficiency (dated by TCRdb to the mid-2010s). What the work shows at the level of the full study, not this receptor alone: Even though DNA input was equal, the average per sample came to 65,000 to 100,000 unique sequences for controls compared with 25,000 to 35,000 for CVID samples. Fewer TCRbeta clones were shared among CVID subjects than among healthy controls (p < 0.0001). Reportedly, TCRbeta sequences from CVID had fewer deletions and N-nucleotide insertions, and highly modified clones with 13 or more V deletions were absent from CVID. Correlations of repertoire features with clinical complications were constrained by heterogeneity among patients within the CVID cohort. TCRbeta clonality was higher in CVID subjects than in healthy controls (t-test p = 0.018), and the increase was most characteristic of about a third of subjects. The authors noted that sequencing repertoires of T cell subpopulations would be needed to clarify what caused the increased clonality in CVID.

For sequencing input, CVID and control samples contributed equivalent amounts of genomic DNA. For every sample, a 60 bp segment covering the rearranged TCRbeta CDR3 region was amplified and then sequenced. The immunoSEQ assay, a bias-corrected multiplex PCR with high-throughput sequencing, was employed for TCRbeta amplification. As for how the authors treated the data: Each unique nucleotide sequence was treated as a clone and annotated with V, D and J genes, copy number and frequency. Sequences were labeled productive if in frame, and non-productive if out of frame or containing stop codons. As previously described, clonality was calculated on the basis of Shannon's entropy. The predicted amino acid sequences of productive clones were used to derive the mean CDR3 Kyte-Doolittle hydropathy. The R hclust function was used to hierarchically cluster scaled V gene usage with Manhattan distance and complete linkage. Sharing of clones by CDR3 amino acid sequence was evaluated through resampling of 12 repertoires per group over 100 rounds. The repertoires were searched for 65 to 80 published EBV-specific and 245 published CMV-specific TCRbeta sequences. After a couple of CVID samples that produced fewer than 10,000 sequences were dropped from the analysis, 45 or so CVID repertoires remained. TCRdb mirrors the immuneACCESS table, restricted to in-frame sequences. Some clones are absent from its copies; in checked studies, under half trace to an unresolved V gene, and the reason for the others is unknown. The V and J calls and the clone size are those of that table, but D and trimming were determined from the DNA. The table notes roughly 34,000 clones here, none of them singletons. The ten largest clonotypes hold 6% to 8% of the sample.

This clone showed up just a few times. Which antigen it targets is not known. The DNA ends 3 residues before the CDR3 does, and the rest of the CDR3 is filled in from the germline J gene. The CDR3 runs 14 residues from the cysteine to the phenylalanine. The DNA has 33 bases, all within the CDR3, and is read from base 1. CDR1 and CDR2 were assigned from the germline V gene (reference sequence) as SGHKS and YYEKEE. V is shortened by 1 base, J by 4 bases, and the region joining them spans 11 bases. CVID was diagnosed by standard criteria: serum IgG, IgA and/or IgM reduced below normal range, plus specific antibody deficiency. There were some 45 subjects in the CVID group (roughly 15 female and some 29 male), ranging in age from about 9 to 70 years, with a mean age of roughly 39. Most CVID patients and most healthy controls were of Caucasian heritage. All CVID subjects had received replacement immunoglobulin therapy for at least one year at the time of study participation. At the time of blood collection, no CVID subject was ill or was being treated with immunomodulatory or immunosuppressive medication. Heparinized peripheral whole blood samples of about 5 to 8.5 ml were collected from each donor. TCRbeta CDR3 repertoires were sequenced from genomic DNA of adults with common variable immune deficiency (CVID) and healthy adult controls. To isolate peripheral blood mononuclear cells, diluted blood was subjected to density centrifugation over Hypaque 1077 or Ficoll-Paque. Unsorted mononuclear cells served as the source of genomic DNA, which was extracted either by Qiagen column purification or by a centrifugation-based method.

The chain was built from TRBV5-5 and TRBJ2-5; the D gene remains uncertain. The sequenced material came from peripheral blood mononuclear cells. The TCR was taken from a human donor with common variable immunodeficiency. CDR3 bases read: TGTGCCAGCAGCTTGATCGGGTTTACAGAGACC. Its coded protein is CASSLIGFTET. The complete CDR3 protein is CASSLIGFTETQYF. The reference TRBV5-5 and TRBJ2-5 proteins fill in what lies around the CDR3, so the full variable domain reads DAGVTQSPTHLIKTRGQQVTLRCSPISGHKSVSWYQQVLGQGPQFIFQYYEKEERGRGNFPDRFSARQFPNYSSELNVNALLLGDSALYLCASSLIGFTETQYFGPGTRLLVL.